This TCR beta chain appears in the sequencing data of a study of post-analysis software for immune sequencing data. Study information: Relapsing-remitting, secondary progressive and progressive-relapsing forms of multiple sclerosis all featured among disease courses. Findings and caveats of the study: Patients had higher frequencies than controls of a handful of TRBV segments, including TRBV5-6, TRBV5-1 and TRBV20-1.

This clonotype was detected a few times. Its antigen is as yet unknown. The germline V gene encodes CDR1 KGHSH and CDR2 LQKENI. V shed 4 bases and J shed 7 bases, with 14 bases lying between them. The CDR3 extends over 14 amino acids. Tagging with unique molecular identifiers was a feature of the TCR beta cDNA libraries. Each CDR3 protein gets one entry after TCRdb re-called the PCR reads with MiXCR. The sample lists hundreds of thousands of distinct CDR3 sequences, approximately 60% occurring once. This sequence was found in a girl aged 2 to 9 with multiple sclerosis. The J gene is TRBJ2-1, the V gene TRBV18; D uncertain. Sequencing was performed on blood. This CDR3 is CASSRQDVKNEQFF. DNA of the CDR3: TGTGCCAGCTCACGCCAGGACGTGAAGAATGAGCAGTTCTTC.